Below, one T cell receptor (beta chain) is given with its context. Its antigen is unidentified. This sample is part of a study of long-term antiretroviral therapy in people with HIV. Turning to the study itself: It was about a decade after the earliest samples that the 2015 immediate-ART recommendation appeared. Study-level findings and limits: Clonotypes expanded prior to ART showed repertoire dominance at all sampled time points. Increased diversity was seen after ART, yet it remained lower than in transplant donor controls.

At the survey level, the v3.0 immunoSEQ assay was run. The method was immunoSEQ multiplex PCR; TCRdb's version includes in-frame clones alone and lacks a portion of them. This sample has about 16,000 clones; approximately 86% occur once, and the top ten carry approximately 14%. Trimming took 7 bases from V and 1 from J, leaving 7 bases between them. The CDR3 is made up of 12 amino acids. Germline V gene sequence: CDR1 ENHRY, CDR2 SYGVKD. This specimen consisted of unsorted PBMCs, obtained approximately 2.3 years before starting antiretroviral therapy. The clonotype originates from a woman aged 25 to 45 with HIV. The rearrangement joins TRBV10-3 to TRBJ1-2, with a possible D match to TRBD1 (6 bases). CDR3 coding DNA: TGTGCCATCAAGGGGGGTAACTATGGCTACACCTTC. Translation gives CAIKGGNYGYTF.